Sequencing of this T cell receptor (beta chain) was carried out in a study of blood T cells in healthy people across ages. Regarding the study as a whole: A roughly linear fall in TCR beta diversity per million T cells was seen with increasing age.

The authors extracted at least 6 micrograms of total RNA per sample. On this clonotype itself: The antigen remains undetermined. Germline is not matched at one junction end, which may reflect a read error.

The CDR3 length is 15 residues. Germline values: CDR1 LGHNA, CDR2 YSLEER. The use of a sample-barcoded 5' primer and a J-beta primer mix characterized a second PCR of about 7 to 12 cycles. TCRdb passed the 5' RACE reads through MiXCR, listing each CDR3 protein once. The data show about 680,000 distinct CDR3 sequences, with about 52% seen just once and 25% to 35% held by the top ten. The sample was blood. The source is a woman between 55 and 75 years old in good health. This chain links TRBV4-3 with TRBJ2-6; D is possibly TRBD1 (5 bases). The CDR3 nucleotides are TGCGCCAGCAGCCCCGTCCACTCTGGGGCCAACGCCCTGACTTTC. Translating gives CASSPVHSGANALTF.